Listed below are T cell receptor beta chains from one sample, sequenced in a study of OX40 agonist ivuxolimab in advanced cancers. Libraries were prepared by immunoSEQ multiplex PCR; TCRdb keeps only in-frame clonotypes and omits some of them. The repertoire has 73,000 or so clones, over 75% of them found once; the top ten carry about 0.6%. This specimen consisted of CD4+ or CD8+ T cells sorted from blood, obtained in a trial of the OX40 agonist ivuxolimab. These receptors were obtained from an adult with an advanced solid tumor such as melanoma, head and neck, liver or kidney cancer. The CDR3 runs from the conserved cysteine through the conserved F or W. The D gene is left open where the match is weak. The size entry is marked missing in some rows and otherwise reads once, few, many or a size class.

CASSLAQSANEKLFF,TGTGCCAGCAGCTTAGCACAGTCGGCTAATGAAAAACTGTTTTTT,TRBV7-2,few,NA,TRBJ1-4
CASSLPPYNEQFF,TGTGCCAGCAGCTTGCCCCCCTACAATGAGCAGTTCTTC,TRBV5-8,NA,NA,TRBJ2-1
CASRTGTGGETQYF,TGCGCCAGCAGGACCGGGACAGGGGGTGAGACCCAGTACTTC,TRBV5-1,once,TRBD1,TRBJ2-5
CARWADRVSNQPQHF,TGTGCCAGATGGGCGGACAGGGTAAGCAATCAGCCCCAGCATTTT,TRBV6-6,NA,TRBD1,TRBJ1-5
CASSDQTGTEAFF,TGTGCCAGCAGTGATCAAACAGGGACTGAAGCTTTCTTT,TRBV6-4,few,NA,TRBJ1-1
CASSRLAGGSSTDTQYF,TGTGCCAGCAGCAGACTAGCGGGGGGATCTAGCACAGATACGCAGTATTTT,TRBV7-8,NA,TRBD2,TRBJ2-3
CASSLGTGGNWDYGYTF,TGTGCCAGCAGCTTAGGGACAGGGGGAAACTGGGATTATGGCTACACCTTC,TRBV7-6,NA,TRBD1,TRBJ1-2
CASSLDWDRGLTDTQYF,TGTGCCAGCAGCTTAGACTGGGACAGGGGGCTCACAGATACGCAGTATTTT,TRBV11-2,NA,TRBD1,TRBJ2-3
CASTSPIDLNTEAFF,TGTGCCAGCACGTCCCCCATAGATTTAAACACTGAAGCTTTCTTT,TRBV6-1,NA,NA,TRBJ1-1
CASSLRDRGFGDTQYF,TGTGCCAGCAGCCTCCGGGACAGGGGCTTCGGAGATACGCAGTATTTT,TRBV7-3,once,TRBD1,TRBJ2-3
CASSEFWDSVYEQYF,TGTGCCAGCAGTGAATTTTGGGACAGTGTCTACGAGCAGTACTTC,TRBV2,NA,TRBD1,TRBJ2-7
CASRAAPYEQYF,TGTGCCAGCAGAGCGGCCCCCTACGAGCAGTACTTC,TRBV6-5,NA,NA,TRBJ2-7
CASPSGRTDTQYF,TGCGCCAGCCCCAGCGGGCGCACAGATACGCAGTATTTT,TRBV4-1,NA,NA,TRBJ2-3
CASRVLEDNSPLHF,TGCGCCAGCAGGGTGTTAGAAGATAATTCACCCCTCCACTTT,TRBV5-1,NA,NA,TRBJ1-6
CASSLEKTQYF,TGTGCCAGCAGCTTAGAAAAGACCCAGTACTTC,TRBV11-2,NA,NA,TRBJ2-5
CASSRQGSEQYF,TGTGCCAGCAGTCGACAGGGGAGCGAGCAGTACTTC,TRBV6-5,once,TRBD1,TRBJ2-7
CASSLRMTAENSPLHF,TGTGCCAGCAGCTTAAGAATGACAGCCGAGAATTCACCCCTCCACTTT,TRBV7-2,NA,NA,TRBJ1-6
CASRPLRDRGNTIYF,TGTGCCAGCAGGCCGTTAAGGGACAGAGGAAACACCATATATTTT,TRBV6-5,NA,TRBD1,TRBJ1-3
CASSSRGREETQYF,TGTGCCAGCAGTTCGAGGGGTAGGGAGGAGACCCAGTACTTC,TRBV6-5,NA,NA,TRBJ2-5
CASSATGDQPQHF,TGTGCCAGTAGTGCCACAGGGGATCAGCCCCAGCATTTT,TRBV19,NA,TRBD1,TRBJ1-5
CASLPQGTDTQYF,TGTGCCAGTCTGCCCCAAGGCACAGATACGCAGTATTTT,TRBV19,NA,NA,TRBJ2-3
CASRWTGGNTGELFF,TGTGCCAGCAGGTGGACAGGGGGTAACACCGGGGAGCTGTTTTTT,TRBV7-9,NA,TRBD1,TRBJ2-2
CSVRTGGTEAFF,TGCAGCGTGCGGACAGGGGGCACTGAAGCTTTCTTT,TRBV29-1,NA,TRBD1,TRBJ1-1
CASTERQANTEAFF,TGTGCCAGTACGGAACGACAGGCGAACACTGAAGCTTTCTTT,TRBV19,NA,NA,TRBJ1-1
CASSLAARTSGEETQYF,TGTGCCAGCAGCTTGGCCGCCCGGACTAGCGGAGAAGAGACCCAGTACTTC,TRBV5-4,NA,TRBD2,TRBJ2-5